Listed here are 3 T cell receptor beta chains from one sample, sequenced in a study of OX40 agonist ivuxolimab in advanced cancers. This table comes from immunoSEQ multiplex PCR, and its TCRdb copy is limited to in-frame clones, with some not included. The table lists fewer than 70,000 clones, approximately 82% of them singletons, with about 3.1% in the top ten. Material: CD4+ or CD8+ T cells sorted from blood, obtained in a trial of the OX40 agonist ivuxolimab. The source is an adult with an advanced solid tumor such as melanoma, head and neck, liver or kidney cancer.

CDR3 residues: CASSRDSVSPLHF. The CDR3 DNA sequence: TGTGCCAGCAGTAGGGACAGCGTTTCACCCCTCCACTTT. This rearrangement joins TRBV11-3 to TRBJ1-6; 7 bases align to TRBD1. V shed 6 bases and J 9 bases; nucleotides not matched to a gene: 5. The CDR3 has 13 amino acids. Germline loops: CDR1 SGHNT, CDR2 YENEEA.

The CDR3 coding sequence is TGTGCCAGCAGTGAGGGTACACCCCTCCACTTT. This codes for CASSEGTPLHF. The chain recombines TRBV6-1 with TRBJ1-6, with unresolved D. The germline V gene encodes CDR1 MNHNS and CDR2 SASEGT. The CDR3 has 11 residues. V was shortened by 3 bases and J by 11 bases, with 5 bases between the two germline ends.

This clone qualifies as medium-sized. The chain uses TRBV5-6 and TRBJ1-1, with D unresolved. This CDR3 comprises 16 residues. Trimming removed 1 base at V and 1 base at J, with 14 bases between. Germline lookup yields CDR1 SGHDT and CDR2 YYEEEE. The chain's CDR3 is CASSLYRTTENTEAFF. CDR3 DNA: TGTGCCAGCAGCTTGTACCGGACGACGGAGAACACTGAAGCTTTCTTT.